This is a list of T cell receptor beta chains from one sample in a study of T-cell memory formation after mild COVID-19. One entry per CDR3 protein, called by TCRdb with MiXCR from the 5' RACE reads. The sample includes roughly 130,000 distinct CDR3 sequences, about a sixth of them seen just once. The sequenced sample consisted of PBMCs or a T cell subset sorted from them (not recorded which). These receptors were taken from an adult woman who had mild COVID-19 (a few samples of this study predate the infection). Cell type and time point are not known. The CDR3 runs from the conserved cysteine through the conserved F or W. Each record gives: J gene, V gene, clone size, D gene, CDR3 DNA, CDR3 protein. A D gene is named only where the DNA matches it firmly. Only part of the rows carry a size: once, few, many, or a class if the clone is expanded.

>TRBJ1-6|TRBV3-1|.|.
TGTGCCAGCAGCCACGACAGCAATTCACCCCTCCACTTT
CASSHDSNSPLHF
>TRBJ2-7|TRBV28|few|TRBD1
TGTGCCAGCAGTTCCCCGGCAGGGGGCCCTTACGAGCAGTACTTC
CASSSPAGGPYEQYF
>TRBJ2-3|TRBV20-1|.|.
TGCAGTGCTAGAGATCGGCGGAGCACAGATACGCAGTATTTT
CSARDRRSTDTQYF
>TRBJ2-1|TRBV2|few|.
TGTGCCAGCAGTGCATTAGACATCTCCTACAATGAGCAGTTCTTC
CASSALDISYNEQFF
>TRBJ2-2|TRBV5-1|few|.
TGCGCCAGCAGCATCGGATACAGGGTCGCGAACACCGGGGAGCTGTTTTTT
CASSIGYRVANTGELFF
>TRBJ2-7|TRBV3-1|many|TRBD2
TGTGCCAGCAGCCCCCGGACTAGCGGGGTCGGCGAGCAGTACTTC
CASSPRTSGVGEQYF
>TRBJ1-5|TRBV20-1|few|.
TGCAGTGCTGCACCGGGCGTGTCACAGCCCCAGCATTTT
CSAAPGVSQPQHF
>TRBJ2-7|TRBV7-2|once|TRBD1
TGTGCCAGCAGCTTAGATGTAGGGGGCATAGTCGAGCAGTACTTC
CASSLDVGGIVEQYF
>TRBJ1-5|TRBV20-1|.|.
TGCAGTGCTAGAAGTCAGGGGAATCAGCCCCAGCATTTT
CSARSQGNQPQHF
>TRBJ2-3|TRBV20-1|.|TRBD2
TGCAGTGCTAGCCCGACTAGCGGGACAGGGTATTTT
CSASPTSGTGYF
>TRBJ2-3|TRBV30|few|.
TGTGCCTTGGGACTTTCACCCCAGCCGTGGGCACACACAGATACGCAGTATTTT
CALGLSPQPWAHTDTQYF
>TRBJ2-3|TRBV2|few|.
TGTGCCAGCAGTAGAGCACGGACGCAGTATTTT
CASSRARTQYF
>TRBJ2-5|TRBV7-9|few|.
TGTGCCAGCAGCTACGGCCCGGCGGGAGAGACCCAGTACTTC
CASSYGPAGETQYF
>TRBJ2-4|TRBV7-2|few|TRBD1
TGTGCCAGCAGCGGGACAGCGGCGTTCAAAAAAAACATTCAGTACTTC
CASSGTAAFKKNIQYF
>TRBJ1-1|TRBV24-1|.|TRBD1
TGTGCCACCAGTGATTCCGGGACAGGGGGCACTGAAGCTTTCTTT
CATSDSGTGGTEAFF
>TRBJ2-2|TRBV12-3/TRBV12-4|few|TRBD1
TGTGCCAGCAGTTTAGCTGACAGGGCCACCGGGGAGCTGTTTTTT
CASSLADRATGELFF
>TRBJ1-1|TRBV29-1|.|.
TGCAGCGTTGTTCACAACCAGAACACTGAAGCTTTCTTT
CSVVHNQNTEAFF
>TRBJ1-2|TRBV20-1|few|.
TGCAGTGCTAGGAGGGTTTCATTGGGCTACACCTTC
CSARRVSLGYTF
>TRBJ2-1|TRBV12-3/TRBV12-4|.|.
TGTGCCAGCAGTTTAGCGGGGGGGCCGGGTGAGCAGTTCTTC
CASSLAGGPGEQFF
>TRBJ2-1|TRBV7-6|few|TRBD1
TGTGCCAGCAGCTTAGGAACAGGGGGCAGTGGCTATGAGCAGTTCTTC
CASSLGTGGSGYEQFF
>TRBJ2-7|TRBV27|many|TRBD2
TGTGCCAGCAGTTTATCGGTTAGCGGGAGGTCCTACGAGCAGTACTTC
CASSLSVSGRSYEQYF
>TRBJ2-7|TRBV20-1|few|.
TGCAGTGCGGGCCGGACCGCTTCCTACGAGCAGTACTTC
CSAGRTASYEQYF
>TRBJ2-4|TRBV7-8|many|TRBD2
TGTGCCAGCAGGTCGAAGGAGCGGGGGCACAAAAACATTCAGTACTTC
CASRSKERGHKNIQYF
>TRBJ2-3|TRBV12-3/TRBV12-4|.|.
TGTGCCAGCAGACTCCTGACAGGCACAGATACGCAGTATTTT
CASRLLTGTDTQYF
>TRBJ2-7|TRBV5-1|.|.
TGCGCCAGCAGCTTGGGGGTGGGTTACGAGCAGTACTTC
CASSLGVGYEQYF